This T cell receptor (beta chain) emerged from a study of T cell changes during pregnancy in multiple sclerosis. Libraries were prepared by immunoSEQ multiplex PCR; TCRdb keeps only in-frame clonotypes and omits some of them. The sample holds tens of thousands of clones, approximately 90% seen once. The length of the CDR3 is 12 residues. Trimming took 1 base from V and 10 from J, leaving 11 bases between them. Germline CDR1 reads SGHRS; CDR2 reads YFSETQ. This receptor was taken from a female donor with multiple sclerosis, enrolled in a pregnancy study. The rearrangement joins TRBV5-1 to TRBJ1-2; TRBD1 is a possible D gene (5 bases). This specimen was peripheral blood, taken before pregnancy. DNA of the CDR3: TGCGCCAGCAGCTTGTCGGACAAGGCCTACACCTTC. As protein: CASSLSDKAYTF. Complete variable domain (other parts from reference TRBV5-1 and TRBJ1-2): KAGVTQTPRYLIKTRGQQVTLSCSPISGHRSVSWYQQTPGQGLQFLFEYFSETQRNKGNFPGRFSGRQFSNSRSEMNVSTLELGDSALYLCASSLSDKAYTFGSGTRLTVV.